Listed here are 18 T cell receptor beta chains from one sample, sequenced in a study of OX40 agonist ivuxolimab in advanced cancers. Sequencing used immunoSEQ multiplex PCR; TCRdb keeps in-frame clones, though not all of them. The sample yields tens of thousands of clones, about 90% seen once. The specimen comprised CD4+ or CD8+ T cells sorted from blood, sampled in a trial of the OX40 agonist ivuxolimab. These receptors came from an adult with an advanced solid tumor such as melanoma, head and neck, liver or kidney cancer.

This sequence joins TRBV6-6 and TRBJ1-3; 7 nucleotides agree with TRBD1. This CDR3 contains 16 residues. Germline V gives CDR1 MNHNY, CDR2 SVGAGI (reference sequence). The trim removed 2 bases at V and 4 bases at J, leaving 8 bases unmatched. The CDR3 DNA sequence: TGTGCCAGCAGTTACCTGACAGGGAGGGAGGGAAACACCATATATTTT. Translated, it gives CASSYLTGREGNTIYF.

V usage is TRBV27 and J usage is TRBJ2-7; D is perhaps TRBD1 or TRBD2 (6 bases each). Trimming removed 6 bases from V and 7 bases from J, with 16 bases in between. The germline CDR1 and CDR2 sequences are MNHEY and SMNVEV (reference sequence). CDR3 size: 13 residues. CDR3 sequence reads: CASRPWGAGEQYF. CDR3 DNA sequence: TGTGCCAGCAGGCCGTGGGGGGCGGGTGAGCAGTACTTC.

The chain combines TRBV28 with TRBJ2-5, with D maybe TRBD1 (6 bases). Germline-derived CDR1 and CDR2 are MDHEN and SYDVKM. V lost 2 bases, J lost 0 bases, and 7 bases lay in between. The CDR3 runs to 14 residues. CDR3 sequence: CASSLNRDQETQYF. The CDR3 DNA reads TGTGCCAGCAGTTTAAACAGGGACCAAGAGACCCAGTACTTC.

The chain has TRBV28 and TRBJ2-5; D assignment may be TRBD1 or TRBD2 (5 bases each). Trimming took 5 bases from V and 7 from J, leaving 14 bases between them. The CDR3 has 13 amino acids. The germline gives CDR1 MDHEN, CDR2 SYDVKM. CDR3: CASSPNLGGTQYF. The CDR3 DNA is TGTGCCAGCAGTCCCAACCTTGGGGGGACCCAGTACTTC.

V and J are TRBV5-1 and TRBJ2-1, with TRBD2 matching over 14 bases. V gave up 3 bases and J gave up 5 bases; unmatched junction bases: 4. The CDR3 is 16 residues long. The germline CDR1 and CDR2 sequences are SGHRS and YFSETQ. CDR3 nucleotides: TGCGCCAGCAGCTCCAGACTAGCGGGAGGGAACAATGAGCAGTTCTTC. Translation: CASSSRLAGGNNEQFF. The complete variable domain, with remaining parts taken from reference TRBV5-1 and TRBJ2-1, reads KAGVTQTPRYLIKTRGQQVTLSCSPISGHRSVSWYQQTPGQGLQFLFEYFSETQRNKGNFPGRFSGRQFSNSRSEMNVSTLELGDSALYLCASSSRLAGGNNEQFFGPGTRLTVL.

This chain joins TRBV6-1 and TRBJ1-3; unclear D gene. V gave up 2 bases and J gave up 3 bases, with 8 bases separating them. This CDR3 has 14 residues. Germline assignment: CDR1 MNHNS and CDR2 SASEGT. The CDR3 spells CASSESSFGNTIYF. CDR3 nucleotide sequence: TGTGCCAGCAGTGAATCGAGCTTTGGAAACACCATATATTTT.

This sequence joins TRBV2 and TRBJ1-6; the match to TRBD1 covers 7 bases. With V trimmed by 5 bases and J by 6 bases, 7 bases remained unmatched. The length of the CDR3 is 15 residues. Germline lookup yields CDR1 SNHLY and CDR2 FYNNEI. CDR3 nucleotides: TGTGCCAGCAGTTTAGAGGGGGCGCTTAATTCACCCCTCCACTTT. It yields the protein CASSLEGALNSPLHF.

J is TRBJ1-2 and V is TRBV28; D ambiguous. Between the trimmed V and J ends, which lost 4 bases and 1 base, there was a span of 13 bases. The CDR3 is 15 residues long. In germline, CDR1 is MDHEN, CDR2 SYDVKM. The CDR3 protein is CASSSLPTDNYGYTF. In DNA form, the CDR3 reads TGTGCCAGCAGTTCCCTCCCGACTGATAACTATGGCTACACCTTC.

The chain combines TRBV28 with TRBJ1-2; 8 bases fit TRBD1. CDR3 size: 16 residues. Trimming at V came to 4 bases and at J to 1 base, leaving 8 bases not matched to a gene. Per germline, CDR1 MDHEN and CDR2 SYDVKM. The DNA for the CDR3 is TGTGCCAGCAGTTCGCCGGGACAGGACATTAACTATGGCTACACCTTC. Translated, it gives CASSSPGQDINYGYTF.

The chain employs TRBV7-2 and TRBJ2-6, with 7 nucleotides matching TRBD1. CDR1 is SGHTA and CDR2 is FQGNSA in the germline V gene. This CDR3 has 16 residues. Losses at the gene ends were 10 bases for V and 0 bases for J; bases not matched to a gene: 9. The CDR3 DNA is TGTGCCAAAAGACAGGGTGAGGGCTCTGGGGCCAACGTCCTGACTTTC. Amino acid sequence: CAKRQGEGSGANVLTF.

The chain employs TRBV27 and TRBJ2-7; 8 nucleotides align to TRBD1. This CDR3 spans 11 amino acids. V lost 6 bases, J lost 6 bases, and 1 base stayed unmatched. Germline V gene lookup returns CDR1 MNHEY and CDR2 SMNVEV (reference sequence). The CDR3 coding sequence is TGTGCCAGCAGGGACAGGGTCGAGCAGTACTTC. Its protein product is CASRDRVEQYF.

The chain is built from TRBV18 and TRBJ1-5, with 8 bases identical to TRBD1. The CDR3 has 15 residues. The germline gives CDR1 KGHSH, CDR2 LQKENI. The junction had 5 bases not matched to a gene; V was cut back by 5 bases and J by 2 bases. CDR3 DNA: TGTGCCAGCTCAGGACAGGGAAACGGCAATCAGCCCCAGCATTTT. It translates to CASSGQGNGNQPQHF.

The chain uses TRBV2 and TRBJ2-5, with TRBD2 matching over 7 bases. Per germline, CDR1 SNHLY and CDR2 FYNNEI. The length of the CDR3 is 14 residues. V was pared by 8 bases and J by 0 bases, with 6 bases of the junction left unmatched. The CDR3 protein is CASPGEGNQETQYF. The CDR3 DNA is TGTGCCAGCCCCGGGGAGGGGAACCAAGAGACCCAGTACTTC.

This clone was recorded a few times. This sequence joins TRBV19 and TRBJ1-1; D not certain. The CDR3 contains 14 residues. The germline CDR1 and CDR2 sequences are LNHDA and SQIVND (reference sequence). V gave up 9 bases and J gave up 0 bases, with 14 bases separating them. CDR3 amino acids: CASSDGQMNTEAFF. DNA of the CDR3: TGTGCCAGCTCGGACGGCCAAATGAACACTGAAGCTTTCTTT.

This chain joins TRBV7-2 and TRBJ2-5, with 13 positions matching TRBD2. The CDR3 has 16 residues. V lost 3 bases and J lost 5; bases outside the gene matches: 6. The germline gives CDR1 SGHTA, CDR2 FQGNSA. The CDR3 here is CASSFWTSGSHETQYF. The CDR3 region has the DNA TGTGCCAGCAGCTTCTGGACTAGCGGGAGTCATGAGACCCAGTACTTC.

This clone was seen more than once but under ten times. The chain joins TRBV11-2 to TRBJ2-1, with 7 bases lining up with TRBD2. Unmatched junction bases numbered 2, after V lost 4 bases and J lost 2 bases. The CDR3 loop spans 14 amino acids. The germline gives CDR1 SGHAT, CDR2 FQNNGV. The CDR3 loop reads CASSSGLAYNEQFF. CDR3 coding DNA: TGTGCCAGCAGCTCCGGACTAGCCTACAATGAGCAGTTCTTC.

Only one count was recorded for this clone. As DNA, the CDR3 is TGTGCCAGCAGCGCCTCAGGGATAACCGGGGAGCTGTTTTTT. Its protein product is CASSASGITGELFF. The chain carries TRBV9 and TRBJ2-2, with D possibly TRBD1 on 5 matching bases. V was cut by 3 bases and J by 5 bases, with 11 bases left in between. From germline, CDR1 is SGDLS and CDR2 YYNGEE. The CDR3 loop spans 14 amino acids.

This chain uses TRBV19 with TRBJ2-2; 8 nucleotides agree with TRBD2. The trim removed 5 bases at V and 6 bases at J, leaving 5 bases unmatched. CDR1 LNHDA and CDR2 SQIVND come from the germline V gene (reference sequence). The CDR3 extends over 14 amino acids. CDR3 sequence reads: CASSPGLVAGELFF. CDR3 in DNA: TGTGCCAGTAGTCCGGGACTAGTTGCCGGGGAGCTGTTTTTT.